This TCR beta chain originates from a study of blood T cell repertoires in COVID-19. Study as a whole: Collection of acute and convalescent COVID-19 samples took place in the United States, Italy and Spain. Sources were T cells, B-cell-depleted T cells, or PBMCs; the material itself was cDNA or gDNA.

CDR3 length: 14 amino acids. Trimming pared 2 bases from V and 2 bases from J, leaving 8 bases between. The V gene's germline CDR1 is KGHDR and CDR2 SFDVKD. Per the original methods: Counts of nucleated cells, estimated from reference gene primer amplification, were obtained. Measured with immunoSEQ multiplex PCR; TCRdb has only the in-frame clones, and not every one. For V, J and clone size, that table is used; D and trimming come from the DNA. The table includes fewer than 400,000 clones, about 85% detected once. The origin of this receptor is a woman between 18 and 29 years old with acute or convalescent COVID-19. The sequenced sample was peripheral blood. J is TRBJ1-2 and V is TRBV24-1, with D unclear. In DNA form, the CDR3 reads TGTGCCACCAGTGATTACAGTGCCAACTATGGCTACACCTTC. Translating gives CATSDYSANYGYTF.